Below, 28 T cell receptor beta chains from the same sample are listed, as sequenced in a study of regulatory T cells in long-lasting Graves disease. Both iRepertoire HTBI primers and Arm-PCR of CDR3 regions were used to build the TCR beta libraries. TCRdb recomputed calls from the multiplex PCR reads with MiXCR, one row per CDR3 protein. The repertoire consists of about 430,000 distinct CDR3 sequences, with 15% occurring once and the leading ten covering roughly 8%. As to time point: newly diagnosed GD, antithyroid drugs for less than 3 months. PBMC RNA served as the TCR library source. Another study also made use of these data, one on T cells in Graves' hyperthyroidism and ophthalmopathy.

Sequences were derived from peripheral blood mononuclear cells (PBMCs), sampled at new diagnosis, from a patient treated with antithyroid drugs. These receptors were taken from a middle-aged woman with Graves disease.

This CDR3 is CATAVESYNEQFF. CDR3 bases: TGTGCCACAGCCGTGGAATCCTACAATGAGCAGTTCTTC. V and J are TRBV19 and TRBJ2-1; D gene ambiguous. The CDR3 consists of 13 residues. CDR1 is LNHDA and CDR2 is SQIVND in the germline V gene (reference sequence). The germline V and J ends were trimmed by 10 bases and 1 base, with 11 bases remaining between them.

Ten or more counts support this clonotype. The V gene is TRBV7-3, the J gene TRBJ2-3, with 14 bases that match TRBD2. Per germline, CDR1 SGHTA and CDR2 FQGTGA. With 5 bases clipped from V and 2 bases from J, the junction kept 3 bases outside the gene matches. The CDR3 contains 16 residues. CDR3 protein: CASSKGLAGVTDTQYF. The CDR3 DNA is TGTGCCAGCAGCAAGGGACTAGCGGGGGTCACAGATACGCAGTATTTT.

This clonotype occurred many times. The chain uses TRBV6-1 and TRBJ2-5, with TRBD2 matching 9 bases. Trimming removed 6 bases from V and 2 bases from J; junction bases left unmatched: 10. In germline, CDR1 is MNHNS, CDR2 SASEGT. The CDR3 length is 16 residues. CDR3 residues: CASSEFGLAIQETQYF. The DNA for the CDR3 is TGTGCCAGCAGCGAATTTGGACTAGCGATTCAAGAGACCCAGTACTTC.

This clonotype was recorded at least ten times. The rearrangement links TRBV9 to TRBJ2-2; either TRBD1 or TRBD2 may supply D (5 bases each). With 2 bases removed from V and 7 bases from J, the gap between germline ends came to 6 bases. The CDR3 has 12 amino acids. CDR1 is SGDLS and CDR2 is YYNGEE in the germline V gene. The CDR3 sequence: CASSVGVGELFF. CDR3 in DNA: TGTGCCAGCAGCGTGGGGGTCGGGGAGCTGTTTTTT.

This clonotype showed up many times. V gene TRBV24-1 combines with J gene TRBJ2-1; D perhaps matches TRBD1 (5 bases). With 5 bases removed from V and 1 base from J, the gap between germline ends came to 8 bases. The germline V gene encodes CDR1 KGHDR and CDR2 SFDVKD. CDR3 length: 14 residues. In DNA form, the CDR3 reads TGTGCCACCAGTGCCCAGGGTTCCTACAATGAGCAGTTCTTC. Translating it yields CATSAQGSYNEQFF.

The J gene is TRBJ2-2, the V gene TRBV20-1; D possibly corresponds to TRBD2 (6 bases). The ends were cut back, 6 bases at V and 6 bases at J, with 20 bases in the middle. The CDR3 has 15 residues. Germline V CDR1 and CDR2: DFQATT, SNEGSKA (reference sequence). CDR3 sequence: CSALSSALGAGELFF. DNA for the CDR3: TGCAGTGCCCTATCTAGCGCCCTGGGGGCCGGGGAGCTGTTTTTT.

Ten or more counts support this clonotype. This chain links TRBV11-3 with TRBJ2-2, with D possibly called TRBD1 or TRBD2 (6 bases each). The germline gives CDR1 SGHNT, CDR2 YENEEA. The V end lost 11 bases, the J end lost 3 bases, and 13 bases lay between the germline ends. CDR3 length: 13 residues. CDR3 region: CASCRGDTGELFF. In nucleotides, the CDR3 is TGTGCCTCCTGTAGGGGGGACACCGGGGAGCTGTTTTTT.

In its sample, this clonotype was seen many times. The chain is built from TRBV7-9 and TRBJ2-3, with a possible D match to TRBD1 (5 bases). Germline V lookup: CDR1 SEHNR, CDR2 FQNEAQ (reference sequence). V lost 5 bases and J lost 10, with 10 bases in between. The CDR3 sequence is 11 residues long. The CDR3 here is CASSKQEAQYF. The CDR3 DNA reads TGTGCCAGCAGCAAACAGGAAGCGCAGTATTTT.

This clonotype has just a few counts. With a much larger clone just one base away, this may be a read error. This sequence joins TRBV20-1 and TRBJ2-1; 14 bases are shared with TRBD2. CDR1 and CDR2 from the germline V gene are DFQATT and SNEGSKA (reference sequence). The CDR3 consists of 15 residues. With V trimmed by 3 bases and J by 7 bases, 5 bases remained unmatched. This CDR3 is CSARGTSGSRNEQFF. CDR3 sequence (DNA): TGCAGTGCTAGGGGGACTAGCGGGAGTAGGAATGAGCAGTTCTTC.

V usage is TRBV4-3 and J usage is TRBJ2-7; 9 nucleotides align to TRBD2. After removal of 1 base from V and 6 bases from J, the junction contained 13 bases not matched to a gene. CDR3 length: 17 residues. The germline CDR1 and CDR2 sequences are LGHNA and YSLEER. In nucleotides, the CDR3 is TGCGCCAGCAGCCAAGCGGCGTCACCGGGACTAGCTTCCGAGCAGTACTTC. It is translated as CASSQAASPGLASEQYF.

The chain is built from TRBV2 and TRBJ2-7, with 8 bases fitting TRBD1. Per the germline V gene, CDR1 is SNHLY and CDR2 is FYNNEI. The CDR3 is 13 amino acids. With 6 bases clipped from V and 5 bases from J, the junction kept 6 bases outside the gene matches. CDR3 DNA sequence: TGTGCCAGCAGAGGACAGGGTAGGCACGAGCAGTACTTC. This sequence encodes CASRGQGRHEQYF.

This clonotype was detected ten times or more. The chain joins TRBV11-2 to TRBJ2-7, with 7 nucleotides matching TRBD2. This CDR3 contains 14 residues. V was clipped by 3 bases and J by 3 bases; unmatched bases: 5. Germline values: CDR1 SGHAT, CDR2 FQNNGV. As DNA, the CDR3 is TGTGCCAGCAGCTTTCACCGGGACTACTACGAGCAGTACTTC. Translated: CASSFHRDYYEQYF.

This clonotype came up many times. This chain joins TRBV7-9 and TRBJ2-7; 7 bases match TRBD1. In germline, CDR1 is SEHNR, CDR2 FQNEAQ (reference sequence). The CDR3 loop spans 18 amino acids. V shed 3 bases, J shed 2 bases, and the junction held 16 bases outside the gene matches. CDR3 sequence reads: CASSLVGHPGGAPYEQYF. Here the CDR3 DNA reads TGTGCCAGCAGCTTGGTTGGTCACCCAGGGGGTGCTCCCTACGAGCAGTACTTC.

This clonotype occurred many times. The DNA of the CDR3 is TGTGCCAGCAGTTACTCCTCTAGCGGGAGCGGAATCGAGCAGTACTTC. Its protein is CASSYSSSGSGIEQYF. The chain recombines TRBV6-5 with TRBJ2-7; 10 positions match TRBD2. In germline, CDR1 is MNHEY, CDR2 SVGAGI. The length of the CDR3 is 16 residues. Trimming took 0 bases from V and 6 from J; bases not matched to a gene: 8.

This rearrangement joins TRBV14 to TRBJ2-3; a possible D gene is TRBD2 (6 bases). The germline V and J ends were trimmed by 2 bases and 0 bases, with 9 bases remaining between them. There are 15 residues in the CDR3. Germline CDR1 reads SGHDN; CDR2 reads FVKESK. CDR3 DNA sequence: TGTGCCAGCAGCCAAATGGCGGGAAGCACAGATACGCAGTATTTT. This gives the protein CASSQMAGSTDTQYF.

This clonotype was counted ten times or more. The gene calls are TRBV20-1 and TRBJ2-1; no firm D call. The V gene's germline CDR1 is DFQATT and CDR2 SNEGSKA (reference sequence). The CDR3 is made up of 15 amino acids. Trimming removed 0 bases from V and 3 bases from J, with 12 bases in between. The CDR3: CSARDPGRNYNEQFF. The CDR3 DNA sequence: TGCAGTGCTAGAGACCCCGGCAGGAACTACAATGAGCAGTTCTTC.

In its sample, this clonotype was seen many times. The chain recombines TRBV29-1 with TRBJ2-1; D not certain. The closer fit of TRBJ2-5 to the DNA end suggests the J call may be wrong. Germline CDR1 SQVTM, CDR2 ANQGSEA. The length of the CDR3 is 12 residues. The CDR3 reads CSVEISRETQYF. The CDR3 DNA sequence: TGCAGCGTTGAAATTTCACGAGAGACCCAGTACTTC.

The V call is TRBV19, the J call TRBJ2-1, with 8 bases matching TRBD2. The germline V gene encodes CDR1 LNHDA and CDR2 SQIVND (reference sequence). V shed 5 bases and J 5 bases; nucleotides not matched to a gene: 8. CDR3 length: 15 amino acids. CDR3 sequence (DNA): TGTGCCAGTAGTCTTAGCGGGGCCCGGAACAATGAGCAGTTCTTC. Protein product: CASSLSGARNNEQFF.

This clonotype was found many times. The chain links TRBV7-2 to TRBJ2-7, with D possibly called TRBD1 or TRBD2 (5 bases each). The V end lost 5 bases, the J end lost 2 bases, and 13 bases lay between the germline ends. Germline V gene data show CDR1 as SGHTA and CDR2 as FQGNSA. This CDR3 is 14 amino acids long. The CDR3 here is CASSPRDLTYEQYF. The DNA for the CDR3 is TGTGCCAGCAGCCCCAGGGACCTAACCTACGAGCAGTACTTC.

The rearrangement joins TRBV4-3 to TRBJ1-1, with D unclear. The CDR3 loop spans 15 amino acids. Germline CDR1 reads LGHNA; CDR2 reads YSLEER. The ends were cut back, 0 bases at V and 3 bases at J, with 11 bases in the middle. As DNA, the CDR3 is TGCGCCAGCAGCCAAGATCGTCCGGCGGACACTGAAGCTTTCTTT. Encoded protein: CASSQDRPADTEAFF.

This clonotype was detected ten times or more. V and J are TRBV11-2 and TRBJ1-6; no clear D gene. This CDR3 has 14 residues. CDR1 is SGHAT and CDR2 is FQNNGV in the germline V gene. Trimming took off 0 bases at V and 10 bases at J, with 10 bases between the two ends. The CDR3 reads CASSLDVMGSPLHF. In nucleotides, the CDR3 is TGTGCCAGCAGCTTAGATGTCATGGGGTCACCCCTCCACTTT.

The chain carries TRBV4-1 and TRBJ1-5; no definite D call. Trimming stripped 8 bases from V and 0 bases from J, with 11 bases between. Looked up from germline, CDR1 is MGHRA and CDR2 is YSYEKL. CDR3 length equals 14 residues. The CDR3 loop reads CASSRAPSNQPQHF. The CDR3 DNA reads as TGCGCCAGCTCACGGGCCCCTAGCAATCAGCCCCAGCATTTT.

This clonotype was seen many times. Here the CDR3 reads CASTSGSGISYEQYF. The DNA for the CDR3 is TGTGCCAGCACCTCTGGGAGCGGAATCTCCTACGAGCAGTACTTC. This chain connects TRBV28 to TRBJ2-7; TRBD2 is a possible D gene (5 bases). Looked up from germline, CDR1 is MDHEN and CDR2 is SYDVKM. V lost 7 bases and J lost 0, with 16 bases in between. CDR3 length equals 15 residues.

The chain has TRBV30 and TRBJ1-1; D ambiguous. Trimming took 5 bases from V and 1 from J, leaving 11 bases between them. CDR3 length: 13 residues. Germline V gene sequence: CDR1 GTSNPN, CDR2 SVGIG (reference sequence). This CDR3 is CAWVWAWNTEAFF. The CDR3 bases are TGTGCCTGGGTGTGGGCCTGGAACACTGAAGCTTTCTTT.

This clonotype was observed a handful of times. CDR3 sequence: CAWNRQGIKNYGYTF. The CDR3 bases are TGTGCCTGGAACCGACAGGGGATAAAGAACTATGGCTACACCTTC. J is TRBJ1-2 and V is TRBV30; TRBD1 matches at 8 bases. This CDR3 has 15 amino acids. Germline V CDR1 and CDR2: GTSNPN, SVGIG (reference sequence). V dropped 4 bases and J dropped 2; count of bases not matched to a gene: 9.

The chain uses TRBV30 and TRBJ2-7; D remains ambiguous. Germline-derived CDR1 and CDR2 are GTSNPN and SVGIG (reference sequence). The V end lost 3 bases, the J end lost 0 bases, and 12 bases lay between the germline ends. The CDR3 consists of 14 residues. The CDR3 DNA reads as TGTGCCTGGAGCTTAAGGCCCTTCTCCTACGAGCAGTACTTC. Translated: CAWSLRPFSYEQYF.

This clonotype was seen many times. The chain links TRBV7-6 to TRBJ2-2; the D is unclear. Between the trimmed V and J ends, which lost 3 bases and 4 bases, there was a span of 9 bases. The CDR3 covers 14 residues. CDR1 is SGHVS, CDR2 FNYEAQ, per germline. In DNA, the CDR3 is TGTGCCAGCAGCTTGGTGTACAGCACCGGGGAGCTGTTTTTT. Translating it yields CASSLVYSTGELFF.

This clonotype came up a few times. The junction differs from germline at one of its ends, possibly a read error. V and J are TRBV11-2 and TRBJ2-5; TRBD2 matches at 7 bases. From germline, CDR1 is SGHAT and CDR2 FQNNGV. The CDR3 consists of 16 residues. The CDR3 coding sequence is TGTGCCAGCAGCTTAGACGAGGGAGGGCAGTGGGAGACCCACTACTTC. Protein: CASSLDEGGQWETHYF.